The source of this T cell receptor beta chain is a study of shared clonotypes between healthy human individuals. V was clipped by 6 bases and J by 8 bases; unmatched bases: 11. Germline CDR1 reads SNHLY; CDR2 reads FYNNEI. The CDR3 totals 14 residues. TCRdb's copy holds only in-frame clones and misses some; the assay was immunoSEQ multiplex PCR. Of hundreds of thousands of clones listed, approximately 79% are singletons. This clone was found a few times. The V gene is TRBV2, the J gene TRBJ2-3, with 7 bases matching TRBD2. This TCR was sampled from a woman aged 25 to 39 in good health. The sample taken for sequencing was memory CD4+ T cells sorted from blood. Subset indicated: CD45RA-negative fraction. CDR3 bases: TGTGCCAGCAGGGACGGGCGACGGACTAGTACGCAGTATTTT. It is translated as CASRDGRRTSTQYF.